Following are 12 T cell receptor beta chains from one sample sequenced in a study of T cells in Graves' hyperthyroidism and ophthalmopathy. Amplification yielded TCR beta CDR3 regions, with RNA transcripts as the source. Researchers ran a first-round RT-PCR on the TCR CDR3 using the HTBI primer set. A single record per CDR3 protein comes from TCRdb applying MiXCR to the multiplex PCR reads. The sample has approximately 720,000 distinct CDR3 sequences, around 20% seen once; the top ten hold approximately 15%. What was sequenced was blood. The receptor set was obtained from a woman aged 45-65 years with Graves' hyperthyroidism that later progressed to Graves' ophthalmopathy.

Only a few counts were recorded for this clonotype. The V gene is TRBV7-3, the J gene TRBJ2-3; either TRBD1 or TRBD2 may supply D (5 bases each). The V gene's germline CDR1 is SGHTA and CDR2 FQGTGA. V gave up 5 bases and J gave up 2 bases, with 17 bases separating them. The CDR3 is 16 residues long. The CDR3 nucleotides read TGTGCCAGCAGCCCGCGGGTGTCGGGGACCACAGATACGCAGTATTTT. Translation gives CASSPRVSGTTDTQYF.

This clonotype has ten or more counts. The V call is TRBV9, the J call TRBJ1-2; D possibly corresponds to TRBD1 (5 bases). The CDR3 extends over 15 amino acids. Looked up from germline, CDR1 is SGDLS and CDR2 is YYNGEE. V dropped 4 bases and J dropped 0 bases, with 13 bases sitting between them. The CDR3 is CASSPSGTANYGYTF. CDR3 in DNA: TGTGCCAGCAGCCCCTCGGGGACCGCTAACTATGGCTACACCTTC.

This clonotype was counted between two and nine times. The V and J genes are TRBV29-1 and TRBJ2-1, with D perhaps TRBD1 or TRBD2 (6 bases each). Germline V gives CDR1 SQVTM, CDR2 ANQGSEA. This CDR3 spans 14 amino acids. V was trimmed by 1 base and J by 6 bases, leaving 13 bases between them. Written as DNA, the CDR3 is TGCAGCGTTGAAGGGGGGGCTTTCCGCAATGAGCAGTTCTTC. The encoded protein is CSVEGGAFRNEQFF.

This clonotype was seen repeatedly, ten times or more. The J gene is TRBJ1-1, the V gene TRBV12-3 or TRBV12-4, with D perhaps TRBD1 (5 bases). Deletions cut 5 bases from V and 2 bases from J, with 15 bases between. The CDR3 contains 15 residues. Here the CDR3 reads CASSRDRYLNTEAFF. The CDR3, as DNA: TGTGCCAGCAGTCGGGACCGCTACTTAAACACTGAAGCTTTCTTT.

This clonotype showed up just a few times. The V call is TRBV18, the J call TRBJ1-2, with D possibly being TRBD1 (6 bases). CDR1 and CDR2 from the germline V gene are KGHSH and LQKENI. Trimming cost V 1 base and J 5 bases, with 14 bases left between them. This CDR3 comprises 15 residues. The CDR3 DNA reads TGTGCCAGCTCACCACGGGCCGGACAGCGGTATGGCTACACCTTC. As protein: CASSPRAGQRYGYTF. Complete variable domain (other parts from reference TRBV18 and TRBJ1-2): NAGVMQNPRHLVRRRGQEARLRCSPMKGHSHVYWYRQLPEEGLKFMVYLQKENIIDESGMPKERFSAEFPKEGPSILRIQQVVRGDSAAYFCASSPRAGQRYGYTFGSGTRLTVV.

This clonotype was seen at least ten times. This chain joins TRBV6-1 and TRBJ1-2; D remains unclear. The CDR3 loop spans 13 amino acids. Germline CDR1 reads MNHNS; CDR2 reads SASEGT. The V and J ends lost 7 bases and 0 bases respectively, with 9 bases between them. The CDR3 sequence is CASTLGPNYGYTF. The CDR3 region has the DNA TGTGCCAGCACCCTTGGGCCTAACTATGGCTACACCTTC.

This clonotype was seen repeatedly, ten times or more. The chain uses TRBV3-1 and TRBJ1-5; weak D call: TRBD1 (6 bases). Trimming shortened V by 4 bases and J by 3 bases, and 7 bases separated the two germline ends. Germline CDR1 LGHDT, CDR2 YNNKEL (reference sequence). This CDR3 comprises 13 residues. The CDR3 here is CASSRQVNQPQHF. The CDR3 DNA reads as TGTGCCAGCAGCCGACAGGTCAATCAGCCCCAGCATTTT.

This clonotype appeared a few times. V is TRBV24-1 and J is TRBJ2-7; no definite D call. The length of the CDR3 is 12 residues. Germline V CDR1 and CDR2: KGHDR, SFDVKD. The ends were cut back, 3 bases at V and 6 bases at J, with 8 bases in the middle. CDR3 in amino acids: CATSDPPGEQYF. CDR3 nucleotide sequence: TGTGCCACCAGTGATCCACCAGGCGAGCAGTACTTC.

V gene TRBV20-1 combines with J gene TRBJ1-2; D is ambiguous. Germline-derived CDR1 and CDR2 are DFQATT and SNEGSKA (reference sequence). V was cut by 2 bases and J by 3 bases, with 7 bases left in between. The CDR3 covers 12 residues. CDR3 sequence (DNA): TGCAGTGCTAGAATGGAGGACTATGGCTACACCTTC. It specifies CSARMEDYGYTF.

V is TRBV11-2 and J is TRBJ2-5, with 10 bases that match TRBD2. The junction had 8 bases not matched to a gene; V was cut back by 5 bases and J by 5 bases. Germline-derived CDR1 and CDR2 are SGHAT and FQNNGV. The CDR3 loop spans 15 amino acids. The CDR3 protein is CASSPPLAGAETQYF. CDR3 in DNA: TGTGCCAGCAGCCCCCCTCTAGCGGGAGCGGAGACCCAGTACTTC.

The rearrangement uses TRBV5-5 and TRBJ2-1; D is perhaps TRBD1 (6 bases). The CDR3 is 15 amino acids. V lost 4 bases and J lost 4, with 15 bases in between. Germline V lookup: CDR1 SGHKS, CDR2 YYEKEE (reference sequence). In nucleotides, the CDR3 is TGTGCCAGCAGCGGGGGACACCTTGTTTACAATGAGCAGTTCTTC. It encodes CASSGGHLVYNEQFF.

J is TRBJ2-2 and V is TRBV6-1; possible D gene TRBD2, 5 bases. CDR1 MNHNS and CDR2 SASEGT come from the germline V gene. The CDR3 extends over 15 amino acids. Trimming took off 6 bases at V and 5 bases at J, with 16 bases between the two ends. This CDR3 reads CASSPGIMGTGELFF. In DNA form, the CDR3 reads TGTGCCAGCAGCCCGGGAATAATGGGAACCGGGGAGCTGTTTTTT.